A selection of T cell receptor beta chains follows, all from one sample in a study of shared clonotypes between healthy human individuals. TCRdb's copy holds only in-frame clones and misses some; the assay was immunoSEQ multiplex PCR. The sample shows over a million clones, about 84% of them seen only once. The specimen was memory CD4+ T cells from PBMCs. The receptors shown here come from a man younger than 30 in good health. Some clones in this sample may be carry-over from other donors' samples. The CDR3 runs from the conserved cysteine through the conserved F or W. D genes are given only for firm matches. A row's size may be missing; if present it is once, few, many or a size class.

J | V | size | D | CDR3 | DNA
TRBJ2-1 | TRBV5-1 | . | . | CAGSDGGIRLQFF | TGCGCCGGCAGCGATGGAGGCATTAGACTACAGTTCTTC
TRBJ1-3 | TRBV2 | once | TRBD1 | CASRNTGQPGNTIYF | TGTGCCAGCAGGAACACGGGACAGCCTGGAAACACCATATATTTT
TRBJ2-1 | TRBV7-7 | . | TRBD2 | CASSLAAGEQFF | TGTGCCAGCAGCTTAGCAGCGGGAGAGCAGTTCTTC
TRBJ1-1 | TRBV7-6 | . | . | CASSLFTGANTEAFF | TGTGCCAGCAGCTTATTTACGGGGGCGAACACTGAAGCTTTCTTT
TRBJ2-5 | TRBV4-1 | . | . | CASSQASSANQETQYF | TGCGCCAGCAGCCAAGCGTCTAGCGCGAACCAAGAGACCCAGTACTTC
TRBJ2-3 | TRBV30 | . | TRBD1 | CAWGQGGTQYF | TGTGCCTGGGGACAGGGAGGAACGCAGTATTTT
TRBJ2-7 | TRBV5-8 | . | . | CASSSSALSYEQYF | TGTGCCAGCAGCTCCAGCGCCCTCTCCTACGAGCAGTACTTC
TRBJ1-5 | TRBV18 | . | TRBD1 | CASSTAGQGTGQPQHF | TGTGCCAGCTCAACTGCGGGACAGGGGACGGGTCAGCCCCAGCATTTT
TRBJ2-5 | TRBV9 | . | TRBD2 | CASSVSGRAKDQETQYF | TGTGCCAGCAGCGTTAGCGGGAGGGCCAAGGATCAAGAGACCCAGTACTTC
TRBJ2-4 | TRBV28 | . | TRBD1 | CASSLLDRGNIQYF | TGTGCCAGCAGTTTACTGGACAGGGGGAACATTCAGTACTTC
TRBJ2-1 | TRBV7-2 | . | TRBD1 | CASSIADRESNEQFF | TGTGCCAGCAGCATAGCGGACAGGGAAAGCAATGAGCAGTTCTTC
TRBJ1-2 | TRBV2 | . | . | CATRTEGGYTF | TGTGCCACTCGGACTGAAGGAGGCTACACCTTC
TRBJ1-1 | TRBV6-1 | . | . | CASSETANTEAFF | TGTGCCAGCAGTGAAACAGCGAACACTGAAGCTTTCTTT
TRBJ2-1 | TRBV4-1 | . | . | CASSPTPGLGPYNEQFF | TGCGCCAGCAGCCCGACACCGGGACTCGGACCCTACAATGAGCAGTTCTTC
TRBJ2-4 | TRBV29-1 | . | . | CSVEEQIRGNIQYF | TGCAGCGTTGAAGAACAGATCAGGGGAAACATTCAGTACTTC
TRBJ2-7 | TRBV30 | few | . | CAWSEGEFTRQYF | TGTGCCTGGAGCGAAGGAGAGTTTACGAGGCAGTACTTC
TRBJ2-7 | TRBV4-3 | . | . | CASSQQSRLGSEQYF | TGCGCCAGCAGCCAACAATCCAGGCTGGGGTCCGAGCAGTACTTC
TRBJ2-7 | TRBV7-2 | . | . | CASWIPGTSYEQYF | TGTGCCAGCTGGATTCCCGGGACAAGTTACGAGCAGTACTTC
TRBJ1-6 | TRBV5-6 | . | TRBD1 | CASSLTGGNSPLHF | TGTGCCAGCAGCTTAACAGGGGGCAATTCACCCCTCCACTTT
TRBJ2-7 | TRBV6-6 | once | TRBD1 | CASRTGTGGYEQYF | TGTGCCAGCAGGACCGGGACAGGGGGTTACGAGCAGTACTTC
TRBJ2-7 | TRBV5-1 | . | . | CASSRYDGYEQYF | TGCGCCAGCAGCCGGTACGACGGCTACGAGCAGTACTTC
TRBJ1-5 | TRBV21-1 | . | . | CASKTAVVRPQHF | TGTGCCAGCAAAACGGCGGTTGTACGGCCCCAGCATTTT
TRBJ2-5 | TRBV5-1 | . | TRBD1 | CASSRTGTETQYF | TGCGCCAGCAGCCGGACAGGGACGGAGACCCAGTACTTC
TRBJ2-7 | TRBV9 | . | TRBD1 | CASSHGTGTYEQYF | TGTGCCAGCAGCCACGGGACAGGGACCTACGAGCAGTACTTC
TRBJ2-6 | TRBV18 | few | . | CASSPVYLRGTGANVLTF | TGTGCCAGCTCACCTGTCTATCTACGGGGTACTGGGGCCAACGTCCTGACTTTC
TRBJ2-7 | TRBV18 | . | . | CASSPQGVYNYEQYF | TGTGCCAGCTCACCACAGGGGGTCTATAACTACGAGCAGTACTTC
TRBJ2-1 | TRBV4-1 | once | . | CASSQDLRLPSSYNEQFF | TGCGCCAGCAGCCAAGATTTACGACTACCTAGCTCCTACAATGAGCAGTTCTTC
TRBJ2-1 | TRBV7-3 | . | . | CASSSSPWSGTSYNEQFF | TGTGCCAGCAGCTCCTCCCCTTGGAGCGGAACCTCCTACAATGAGCAGTTCTTC
TRBJ2-3 | TRBV11-2 | . | . | CASSKDRGVPTDTQYF | TGTGCCAGCAGCAAAGACAGAGGGGTCCCCACAGATACGCAGTATTTT
TRBJ2-3 | TRBV5-4 | . | . | CASSNSGPSTDTQYF | TGTGCCAGCAGCAATAGCGGTCCTAGCACAGATACGCAGTATTTT
TRBJ2-1 | TRBV7-9 | . | . | CASSPGTISYNEQFF | TGTGCCAGCAGCCCCGGGACCATCTCATACAATGAGCAGTTCTTC
TRBJ2-1 | TRBV27 | . | . | CASSFGRINNEQFF | TGTGCCAGCAGTTTTGGACGGATTAACAATGAGCAGTTCTTC
TRBJ1-1 | TRBV6-6 | few | . | CASAFGTNTEAFF | TGTGCCAGCGCTTTCGGAACGAACACTGAAGCTTTCTTT
TRBJ2-4 | TRBV11-2 | . | . | CASSSTQGTKNIQYF | TGTGCCAGCAGCTCTACACAGGGAACCAAAAACATTCAGTACTTC
TRBJ2-5 | TRBV2 | . | TRBD2 | CASTRGLAGVETQYF | TGTGCCAGCACGCGGGGACTAGCGGGAGTAGAGACCCAGTACTTC
TRBJ2-3 | TRBV19 | . | TRBD2 | CASKQRGSTDTQYF | TGTGCCAGCAAACAGCGGGGGAGCACAGATACGCAGTATTTT
TRBJ2-3 | TRBV7-8 | . | TRBD2 | CASSLALANTDTQYF | TGTGCCAGCAGCTTAGCACTAGCGAATACAGATACGCAGTATTTT
TRBJ2-7 | TRBV18 | . | . | CASSPARGSSTYEQYF | TGTGCCAGCTCACCCGCCCGGGGGTCCTCAACCTACGAGCAGTACTTC
TRBJ2-7 | TRBV28 | . | TRBD2 | CASSETYSGRAYEQYF | TGTGCCAGCAGCGAAACATATAGCGGGAGGGCCTACGAGCAGTACTTC
TRBJ1-5 | TRBV5-6 | . | . | CASSLAGDLGQREPQHF | TGTGCCAGCAGCTTGGCGGGAGATTTGGGTCAGCGAGAGCCCCAGCATTTT
TRBJ2-7 | TRBV7-2 | few | TRBD2 | CASSLREGSYEQYF | TGTGCCAGCAGCTTGCGGGAGGGGTCCTACGAGCAGTACTTC
TRBJ1-2 | TRBV14 | . | . | CASSPLYRRANYGYTF | TGTGCCAGCAGCCCGCTATACAGGCGAGCTAACTATGGCTACACCTTC
TRBJ2-1 | TRBV4-1 | . | . | CASSQGSMRGDNEQFF | TGCGCCAGCAGCCAAGGATCGATGCGAGGGGACAATGAGCAGTTCTTC
TRBJ2-7 | TRBV6-5 | . | . | CASSNSDYEQYF | TGTGCCAGCAGCAACAGTGATTACGAGCAGTACTTC
TRBJ1-1 | TRBV7-3 | . | TRBD1 | CASSLSGTANTEAFF | TGTGCCAGCAGCTTGTCCGGGACAGCGAACACTGAAGCTTTCTTT
TRBJ2-2 | TRBV27 | . | TRBD2 | CASNPSGIGELFF | TGTGCCAGCAATCCTAGCGGGATCGGGGAGCTGTTTTTT
TRBJ2-7 | TRBV10-3 | . | TRBD1 | CAIRERPGQGSYEQYF | TGTGCCATCAGGGAACGCCCCGGACAGGGGTCTTACGAGCAGTACTTC
TRBJ1-2 | TRBV5-1 | . | . | CASSYGNPRLGGYGYTF | TGCGCCAGCAGCTACGGTAACCCCCGACTGGGGGGATATGGCTACACCTTC
TRBJ1-3 | TRBV4-1 | . | . | CASSQDRWQRTSGNTIYF | TGCGCCAGCAGCCAAGATCGGTGGCAGCGGACCTCTGGAAACACCATATATTTT
TRBJ2-2 | TRBV7-8 | few | . | CASSPHRLSPRMAGELFF | TGTGCCAGCAGCCCTCACAGGCTTTCCCCCCGAATGGCCGGGGAGCTGTTTTTT
TRBJ2-5 | TRBV15 | . | . | CATSKAQTQYF | TGTGCCACCAGCAAAGCACAGACCCAGTACTTC
TRBJ2-7 | TRBV4-1 | . | TRBD1 | CASSQTGQGIYEQYF | TGCGCCAGCAGCCAAACCGGACAGGGCATCTACGAGCAGTACTTC
TRBJ1-1 | TRBV4-2 | . | TRBD1 | CASSQDSSLEGQRAFF | TGTGCCAGCAGCCAAGATTCATCTTTGGAGGGACAGAGAGCTTTCTTT
TRBJ2-1 | TRBV6-5 | . | TRBD2 | CASSYSAGGYNEQFF | TGTGCCAGCAGTTACTCAGCGGGAGGGTACAATGAGCAGTTCTTC